This TCR beta chain was identified in a study of neoadjuvant anti-PD-1 for oral cavity cancer. Sequencing used immunoSEQ multiplex PCR; TCRdb keeps in-frame clones, though not all of them. The table has about 81,000 clones, under 90% seen once. The CDR3 runs to 12 residues. Trimming stripped 5 bases from V and 4 bases from J, with 8 bases between. CDR1 and CDR2 (germline): MGHRA, YSYEKL. The material sequenced was PBMCs, taken before nivolumab (anti-PD-1) treatment. This receptor was obtained from a person between 35 and 79 years old with oral cavity squamous cell carcinoma. V gene TRBV4-1 combines with J gene TRBJ2-5, with D unresolved. CDR3 region: CASSFLGETQYF. CDR3 DNA: TGCGCCAGCAGCTTCCTAGGAGAGACCCAGTACTTC.